This TCR beta chain was profiled in a study of blood T cell repertoires in COVID-19. Looking at the study overall: Samples of COVID-19 (acute and convalescent) were obtained from the United States, Italy and Spain.

Per the study methods: For nucleated cells, counts were estimated from reference gene primer amplification. Repertoires were generated with immunoSEQ multiplex PCR, while TCRdb's copy carries only in-frame clones and drops some. V and J calls and clone size are given by that table; D and trimming were obtained from the DNA. The sample lists fewer than 140,000 clones; around 75% were seen once. The sequence came from a human donor with acute or convalescent COVID-19. The donor label of this sample is uncertain. Material: peripheral blood.

The CDR3 DNA reads TGTGCCAGCTCGCGGGACTTCAACACCGGGGAGCTGTTTTTT. Translated, it gives CASSRDFNTGELFF. The V and J genes are TRBV18 and TRBJ2-2, with a weak D call TRBD2 (6 bases). The CDR3 is 14 residues long. Trimming took off 6 bases at V and 2 bases at J, with 10 bases between the two ends. CDR1 and CDR2 from the germline V gene are KGHSH and LQKENI. Drawing the rest from reference TRBV18 and TRBJ2-2, the complete variable domain is NAGVMQNPRHLVRRRGQEARLRCSPMKGHSHVYWYRQLPEEGLKFMVYLQKENIIDESGMPKERFSAEFPKEGPSILRIQQVVRGDSAAYFCASSRDFNTGELFFGEGSRLTVL.